The T cell receptor beta chain described here comes from a study of cytomegalovirus exposure and HLA in healthy donors. Study details: In a previous analysis, approximately 110 million unique TCR beta sequences were found from 150 million to 200 million T cells.

Unrecorded immune exposures were likely, despite nominal health at sampling. Germline-derived CDR1 and CDR2 are MDHEN and SYDVKM. CDR3 size: 13 residues. Between the trimmed V and J ends, which lost 4 bases and 0 bases, there was a span of 4 bases. 60 Vbeta and 13 Jbeta primers were used in PCR. Method: immunoSEQ multiplex PCR; TCRdb's copy keeps in-frame clones and lacks some. In the table there are 150,000 to 200,000 clones, 65% to 70% of which are singletons. The genes are TRBV28 and TRBJ2-1; the D is unclear. Specimen: PBMCs. This TCR derives from a woman between 18 and 29 years old in good health and CMV-seropositive. The DNA of the CDR3 is TGTGCCAGCAGTTCGGTCTCCTACAATGAGCAGTTCTTC. Translation: CASSSVSYNEQFF. The full variable domain, completed using reference TRBV28 and TRBJ2-1, is DVKVTQSSRYLVKRTGEKVFLECVQDMDHENMFWYRQDPGLGLRLIYFSYDVKMKEKGDIPEGYSVSREKKERFSLILESASTNQTSMYLCASSSVSYNEQFFGPGTRLTVL.